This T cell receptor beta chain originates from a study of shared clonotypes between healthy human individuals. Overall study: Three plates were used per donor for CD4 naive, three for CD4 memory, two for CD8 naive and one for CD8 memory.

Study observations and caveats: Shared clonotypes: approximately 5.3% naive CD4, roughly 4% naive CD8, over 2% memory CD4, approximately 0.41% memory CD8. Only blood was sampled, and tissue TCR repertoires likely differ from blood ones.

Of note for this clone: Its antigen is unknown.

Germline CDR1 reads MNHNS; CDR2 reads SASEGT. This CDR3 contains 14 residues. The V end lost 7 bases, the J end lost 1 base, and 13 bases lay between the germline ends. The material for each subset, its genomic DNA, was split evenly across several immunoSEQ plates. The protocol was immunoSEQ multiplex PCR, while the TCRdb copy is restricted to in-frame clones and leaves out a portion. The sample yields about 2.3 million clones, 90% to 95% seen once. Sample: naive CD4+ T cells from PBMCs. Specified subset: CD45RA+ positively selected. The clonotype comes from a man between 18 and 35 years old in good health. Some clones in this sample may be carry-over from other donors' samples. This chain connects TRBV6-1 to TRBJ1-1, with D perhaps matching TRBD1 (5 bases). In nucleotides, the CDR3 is TGTGCCAGCACAGGGTTCTCCCGGAACACTGAAGCTTTCTTT. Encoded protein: CASTGFSRNTEAFF.